Listed below are T cell receptor beta chains from one sample, sequenced in a study of T cells in Graves' hyperthyroidism and ophthalmopathy. TCRdb redid the calling of the multiplex PCR reads with MiXCR, one entry per CDR3 protein. Here the sample spans about 840,000 distinct CDR3 sequences, about 38% being singletons. Sequenced input: blood. All receptors derive from a man aged 18 to 29 with Graves' hyperthyroidism. CDR3s include the opening cysteine and the closing phenylalanine or tryptophan. The order of the fields is D gene, clone size, V gene, J gene, CDR3 protein, CDR3 DNA. The D gene is left open where the match is weak. Clone size is stated in some rows and not others, as once, few, many or a class when expanded.

>-|-|TRBV9|TRBJ1-5
CASSPGTPEPQHF
TGTGCCAGCAGCCCCGGGACACCCGAGCCCCAGCATTTT
>TRBD1|many|TRBV10-3|TRBJ2-6
CATRTGLGGANVLTF
TGTGCCACCAGGACAGGGCTGGGAGGGGCCAACGTCCTGACTTTC
>-|many|TRBV19|TRBJ1-1
CASSIQGVYTEAFF
TGTGCCAGTAGTATCCAGGGAGTCTACACTGAAGCTTTCTTT
>-|-|TRBV10-3|TRBJ1-3
CAISGIGTSGNTIYF
TGTGCCATCAGTGGCATAGGGACCTCTGGAAACACCATATATTTT
>-|many|TRBV9|TRBJ1-5
CASSVDPGGDQPQHF
TGTGCCAGCAGCGTAGACCCTGGAGGGGATCAGCCCCAGCATTTT
>-|many|TRBV19|TRBJ1-2
CAVSTGYGYTF
TGTGCCGTCAGCACAGGGTATGGCTACACCTTC
>-|-|TRBV7-2|TRBJ2-7
CASSVVGVEQYF
TGTGCCAGCAGCGTTGTTGGGGTCGAGCAGTACTTC
>TRBD1|many|TRBV20-1|TRBJ1-2
CSARPRTGENYGYTF
TGCAGTGCTAGACCTAGGACAGGGGAAAACTATGGCTACACCTTC
>-|-|TRBV7-2|TRBJ2-6
CASSLDPGPGTGANVLTF
TGTGCCAGCAGCTTAGACCCGGGGCCAGGCACTGGGGCCAACGTCCTGACTTTC
>-|-|TRBV29-1|TRBJ2-5
CSLPGRKTQYF
TGCAGCCTTCCGGGCCGAAAGACCCAGTACTTC
>-|many|TRBV20-1|TRBJ1-1
CSASRAMNTEAFF
TGCAGTGCGTCTAGGGCGATGAACACTGAAGCTTTCTTT
>TRBD1|-|TRBV12-3/TRBV12-4|TRBJ1-1
CASSFTTQGVAFF
TGTGCCAGCAGTTTTACTACACAGGGGGTGGCTTTCTTT
>-|-|TRBV5-1|TRBJ2-7
CASSPKGGVPLNEQYF
TGCGCCAGCAGCCCTAAAGGTGGAGTCCCCCTTAACGAGCAGTACTTC
>-|many|TRBV12-3/TRBV12-4|TRBJ1-5
CASRRGGNQPQHF
TGTGCCAGCCGTAGAGGGGGCAATCAGCCCCAGCATTTT
>-|once|TRBV20-1|TRBJ1-4
CSARPGTAGELKEKLFF
TGCAGTGCTAGACCCGGGACCGCCGGGGAGCTGAAGGAAAAACTGTTTTTT
>-|few|TRBV9|TRBJ1-3
CASSVDSASGNTIYF
TGTGCCAGCAGCGTAGACAGCGCCTCTGGAAACACCATATATTTT
>-|-|TRBV15|TRBJ1-4
CATSRDRARQFNEKLFF
TGTGCCACCAGCAGAGATCGGGCGAGACAGTTTAATGAAAAACTGTTTTTT
>-|few|TRBV20-1|TRBJ1-1
CSARDPGFSNTEAFF
TGCAGTGCTAGAGATCCGGGCTTTTCGAACACTGAAGCTTTCTTT
>-|-|TRBV29-1|TRBJ2-7
CSVRDTSSYEQYF
TGCAGCGTGAGGGACACCAGCTCCTACGAGCAGTACTTC
>-|few|TRBV20-1|TRBJ2-5
CSAREGAYRMYQETQYF
TGCAGTGCTAGAGAAGGCGCGTATCGGATGTACCAAGAGACCCAGTACTTC
>-|many|TRBV7-9|TRBJ2-7
CASTNREGVGEQYF
TGTGCCAGCACCAACCGGGAAGGTGTAGGGGAGCAGTACTTC
>TRBD2|-|TRBV29-1|TRBJ2-7
CSLGTSAYEQYF
TGCAGCTTGGGGACTAGCGCTTACGAGCAGTACTTC
>-|-|TRBV7-2|TRBJ2-6
CASSFQAGANVLTF
TGTGCCAGCAGCTTTCAAGCGGGGGCCAACGTCCTGACTTTC
>-|-|TRBV20-1|TRBJ1-2
CSASLTGNYGYTF
TGCAGTGCTAGCCTAACAGGGAACTATGGCTACACCTTC
>TRBD1|many|TRBV7-9|TRBJ1-2
CASSLQGAYGYTF
TGTGCCAGCAGCTTACAGGGGGCGTATGGCTACACCTTC
>-|-|TRBV6-5|TRBJ2-5
CASSYPGFQETQYF
TGTGCCAGCAGTTACCCCGGGTTCCAAGAGACCCAGTACTTC
>-|-|TRBV29-1|TRBJ1-2
CSLEGGPFGYTF
TGCAGCTTGGAAGGGGGTCCTTTCGGCTACACCTTC
>TRBD1|many|TRBV20-1|TRBJ1-6
CSARRDRDNSPLHF
TGCAGTGCTAGGCGGGACAGGGACAATTCACCCCTCCACTTT
>-|few|TRBV12-3/TRBV12-4|TRBJ2-6
CASSLTHSGANVLTF
TGTGCCAGCAGTCTGACCCACTCTGGGGCCAACGTCCTGACTTTC
>-|-|TRBV13|TRBJ2-2
CASRTDPVGELFF
TGTGCCAGCAGGACAGACCCGGTCGGGGAGCTGTTTTTT
>TRBD2|-|TRBV9|TRBJ2-5
CASGVWGLSLGETQYF
TGTGCCAGCGGCGTGTGGGGACTATCCCTCGGAGAGACCCAGTACTTC
>-|-|TRBV7-2|TRBJ1-2
CATTSSGGRYGYTF
TGTGCCACCACATCTAGCGGGGGGAGATATGGCTACACCTTC
>-|once|TRBV24-1|TRBJ2-3
CATSDGADTQYF
TGTGCCACCAGTGATGGAGCAGATACGCAGTATTTT
>-|many|TRBV29-1|TRBJ2-2
CSVLGTGELFF
TGCAGCGTTCTGGGGACCGGGGAGCTGTTTTTT
>TRBD2|-|TRBV10-3|TRBJ2-2
CAISLGLAGVTGELFF
TGTGCCATCAGCCTGGGACTAGCGGGAGTCACCGGGGAGCTGTTTTTT
>-|-|TRBV12-5|TRBJ2-7
CASGLEAGSEQYF
TGTGCTAGTGGTTTGGAGGCAGGGAGCGAGCAGTACTTC
>-|-|TRBV24-1|TRBJ2-7
CASSPYSGSYEQYF
TGTGCCAGCTCACCGTACTCGGGCTCCTACGAGCAGTACTTC
>TRBD1|many|TRBV20-1|TRBJ1-5
CSATGQVNQPQHF
TGCAGTGCTACCGGACAGGTTAATCAGCCCCAGCATTTT
>-|-|TRBV2|TRBJ2-7
CASSYGTESYEQYF
TGTGCCAGCAGTTACGGGACGGAATCCTACGAGCAGTACTTC
>-|many|TRBV12-3/TRBV12-4|TRBJ1-3
CASSWSVNTIYF
TGTGCCAGCAGTTGGTCGGTAAACACCATATATTTT
>-|-|TRBV2|TRBJ1-1
CASRRGFQAVTEAFF
TGTGCCAGCAGGAGGGGCTTCCAAGCCGTCACTGAAGCTTTCTTT
>-|-|TRBV7-9|TRBJ2-7
CASSLVMAYEQYF
TGTGCCAGCAGCTTGGTCATGGCCTACGAGCAGTACTTC
>TRBD1|-|TRBV2|TRBJ2-2
CASRHDRAVGEELFF
TGTGCCAGCAGACACGACAGGGCGGTGGGCGAGGAGCTGTTTTTT
>TRBD1|-|TRBV7-9|TRBJ2-7
CASSRTGIGEQYF
TGTGCCAGCAGCCGGACAGGGATTGGGGAGCAGTACTTC
>-|few|TRBV7-2|TRBJ2-7
CASSLDLRNEQYF
TGTGCCAGCAGCTTAGATCTTCGGAACGAGCAGTACTTC
>TRBD1|many|TRBV2|TRBJ1-4
CASRGDRAEKLFF
TGTGCCAGCAGGGGGGACAGGGCTGAAAAACTGTTTTTT
>TRBD1|-|TRBV6-5|TRBJ2-7
CASSRGQASYEQYF
TGTGCCAGCAGTCGTGGACAGGCCTCCTACGAGCAGTACTTC
>-|many|TRBV12-3/TRBV12-4|TRBJ1-1
CASSDGLMNTEAFF
TGTGCCAGCAGTGACGGACTCATGAACACTGAAGCTTTCTTT
>TRBD1|many|TRBV2|TRBJ1-4
CASTPDRAEKLFF
TGTGCCAGCACCCCGGACAGGGCGGAAAAACTGTTTTTT
>TRBD1|-|TRBV5-1|TRBJ1-4
CASSLGGTGWSGDEKLFF
TGCGCCAGCAGCCTGGGTGGGACAGGGTGGTCCGGGGATGAAAAACTGTTTTTT
>TRBD1|-|TRBV10-3|TRBJ1-5
CAIRLMTGISNQPQHF
TGTGCCATCAGATTGATGACAGGGATTAGCAATCAGCCCCAGCATTTT
>TRBD1|few|TRBV10-3|TRBJ1-2
CASKGTGSNYGYTF
TGTGCCAGCAAGGGGACAGGGTCTAACTATGGCTACACCTTC
>-|few|TRBV7-9|TRBJ2-7
CASSLSGVSDEQYF
TGTGCCAGCAGCTTATCTGGGGTTAGCGACGAGCAGTACTTC
>-|-|TRBV7-3|TRBJ2-5
CAGSSGGETQYF
TGTGCCGGCAGCTCCGGGGGAGAGACCCAGTACTTC
>-|-|TRBV20-1|TRBJ2-5
CSASWGQETQYF
TGCAGTGCTAGTTGGGGTCAAGAGACCCAGTACTTC
>-|few|TRBV5-5|TRBJ2-2
CASSLVQVLNTGELFF
TGTGCCAGCAGCTTGGTACAGGTGCTGAACACCGGGGAGCTGTTTTTT
>TRBD1|-|TRBV19|TRBJ1-1
CASSMDRVTEASF
TGTGCCAGTAGTATGGACAGGGTCACTGAAGCTTCCTTT